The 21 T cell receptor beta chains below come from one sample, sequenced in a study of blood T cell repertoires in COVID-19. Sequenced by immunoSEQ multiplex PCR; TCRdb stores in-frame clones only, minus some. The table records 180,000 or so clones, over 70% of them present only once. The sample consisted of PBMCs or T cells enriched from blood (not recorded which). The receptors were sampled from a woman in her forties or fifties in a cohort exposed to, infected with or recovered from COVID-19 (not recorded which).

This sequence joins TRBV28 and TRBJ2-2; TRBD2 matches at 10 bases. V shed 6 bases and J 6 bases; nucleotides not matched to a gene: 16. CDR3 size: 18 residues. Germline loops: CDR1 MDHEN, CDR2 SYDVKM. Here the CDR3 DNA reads TGTGCCAGCAGCTCCGAGAGGGGAGCGGGGGGGTCTGCCGGGGAGCTGTTTTTT. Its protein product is CASSSERGAGGSAGELFF.

CDR3 in amino acids: CASSYGGQGGRTEAFF. CDR3 in DNA: TGTGCCAGCAGTTACGGGGGACAGGGGGGAAGGACTGAAGCTTTCTTT. This rearrangement joins TRBV6-5 to TRBJ1-1; TRBD1 agrees at 11 bases. The V segment lost 2 bases and the J segment 5 bases; nucleotides outside the gene matches: 7. The germline V gene encodes CDR1 MNHEY and CDR2 SVGAGI. This CDR3 has 16 residues.

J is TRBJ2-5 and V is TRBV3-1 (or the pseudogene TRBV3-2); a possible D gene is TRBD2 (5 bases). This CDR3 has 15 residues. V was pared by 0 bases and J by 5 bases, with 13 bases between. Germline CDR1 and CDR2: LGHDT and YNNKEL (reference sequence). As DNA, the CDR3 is TGTGCCAGCAGCCAAGATAGGAGGTTTTGGGAGACCCAGTACTTC. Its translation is CASSQDRRFWETQYF.

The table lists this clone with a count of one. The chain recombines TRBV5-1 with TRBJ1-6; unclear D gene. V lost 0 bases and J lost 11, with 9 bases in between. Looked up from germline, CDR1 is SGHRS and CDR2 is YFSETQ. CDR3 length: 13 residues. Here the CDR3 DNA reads TGCGCCAGCAGCTTGGATACCGGGACACCCCTCCACTTT. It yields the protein CASSLDTGTPLHF.

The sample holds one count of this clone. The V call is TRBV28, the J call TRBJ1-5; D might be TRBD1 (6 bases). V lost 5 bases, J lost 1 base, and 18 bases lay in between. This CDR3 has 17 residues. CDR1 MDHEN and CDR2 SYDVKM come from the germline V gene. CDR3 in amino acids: CASSGGSRQSSNQPQHF. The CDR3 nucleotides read TGTGCCAGCAGTGGGGGCAGCCGACAGAGCAGCAATCAGCCCCAGCATTTT.

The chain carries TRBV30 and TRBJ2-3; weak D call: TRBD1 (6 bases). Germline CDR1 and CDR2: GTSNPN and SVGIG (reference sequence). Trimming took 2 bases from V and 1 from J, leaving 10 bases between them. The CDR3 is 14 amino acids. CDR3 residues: CAWSRTEGTDTQYF. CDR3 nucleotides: TGTGCCTGGAGTCGGACAGAAGGCACAGATACGCAGTATTTT.

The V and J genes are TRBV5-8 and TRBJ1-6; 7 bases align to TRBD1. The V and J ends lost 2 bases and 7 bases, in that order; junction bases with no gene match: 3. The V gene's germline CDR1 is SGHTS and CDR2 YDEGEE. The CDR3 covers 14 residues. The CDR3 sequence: CASSFRGLNSPLHF. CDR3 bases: TGTGCCAGCAGCTTCAGGGGGTTGAATTCACCCCTCCACTTT.

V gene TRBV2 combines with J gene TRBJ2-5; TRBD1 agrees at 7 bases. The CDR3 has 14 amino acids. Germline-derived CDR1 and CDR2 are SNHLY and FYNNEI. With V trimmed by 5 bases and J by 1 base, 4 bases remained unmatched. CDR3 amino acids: CASSHRTGQETQYF. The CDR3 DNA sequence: TGTGCCAGCAGTCACCGGACAGGCCAAGAGACCCAGTACTTC.

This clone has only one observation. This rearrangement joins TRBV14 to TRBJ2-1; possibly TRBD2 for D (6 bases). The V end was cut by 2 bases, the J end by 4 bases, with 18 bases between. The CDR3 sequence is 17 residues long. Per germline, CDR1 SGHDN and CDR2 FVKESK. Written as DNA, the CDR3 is TGTGCCAGCAGCCAACCTCCCGCGGCGGGGAGATACAATGAGCAGTTCTTC. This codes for CASSQPPAAGRYNEQFF.

Here the CDR3 reads CASSLSSPSYNEQFF. The CDR3 DNA sequence: TGTGCCAGCTCCTTGAGTTCCCCCTCCTACAATGAGCAGTTCTTC. J is TRBJ2-1 and V is TRBV18; D remains ambiguous. This CDR3 contains 15 residues. CDR1 and CDR2 (germline): KGHSH, LQKENI. Trimming cost V 6 bases and J 0 bases, with 12 bases left between them.

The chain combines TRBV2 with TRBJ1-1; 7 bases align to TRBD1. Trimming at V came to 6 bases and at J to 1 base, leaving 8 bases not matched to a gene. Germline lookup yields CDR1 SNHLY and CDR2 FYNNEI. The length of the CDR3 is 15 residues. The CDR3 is CASSPTDRENTEAFF. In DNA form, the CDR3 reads TGTGCCAGCAGCCCTACCGACAGGGAGAACACTGAAGCTTTCTTT.

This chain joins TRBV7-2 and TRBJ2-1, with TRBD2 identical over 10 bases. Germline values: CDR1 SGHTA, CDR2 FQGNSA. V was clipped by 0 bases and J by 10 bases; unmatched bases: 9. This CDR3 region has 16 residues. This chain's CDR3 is CASSLASLAGVREQFF. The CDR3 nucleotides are TGTGCCAGCAGCTTAGCGAGCCTAGCGGGGGTAAGGGAGCAGTTCTTC.

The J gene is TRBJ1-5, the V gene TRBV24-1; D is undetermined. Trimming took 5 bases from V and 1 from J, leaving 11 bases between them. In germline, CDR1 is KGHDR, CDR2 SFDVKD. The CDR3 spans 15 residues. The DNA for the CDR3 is TGTGCCACCAGTGCGGGTTGGTTAAGCAATCAGCCCCAGCATTTT. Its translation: CATSAGWLSNQPQHF.

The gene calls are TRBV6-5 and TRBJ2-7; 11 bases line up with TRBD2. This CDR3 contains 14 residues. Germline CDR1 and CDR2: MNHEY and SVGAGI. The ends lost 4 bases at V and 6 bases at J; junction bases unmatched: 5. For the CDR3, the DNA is TGTGCCAGCAGTTTTGCTAGCGGGAGGCGCGAGCAGTACTTC. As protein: CASSFASGRREQYF.

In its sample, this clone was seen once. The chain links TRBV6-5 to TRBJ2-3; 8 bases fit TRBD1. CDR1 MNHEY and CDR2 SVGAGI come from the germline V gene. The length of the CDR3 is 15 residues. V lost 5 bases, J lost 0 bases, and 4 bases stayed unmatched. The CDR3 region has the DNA TGTGCCAGCAGTAGGACAGGGACTAGCACAGATACGCAGTATTTT. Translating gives CASSRTGTSTDTQYF.

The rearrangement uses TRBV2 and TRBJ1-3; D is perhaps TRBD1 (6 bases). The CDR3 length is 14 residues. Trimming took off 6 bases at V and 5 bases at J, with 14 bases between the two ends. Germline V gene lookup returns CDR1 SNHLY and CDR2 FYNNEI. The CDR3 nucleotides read TGTGCCAGCAGCGACCAGGACAGCAGAAACACCATATATTTT. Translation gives CASSDQDSRNTIYF. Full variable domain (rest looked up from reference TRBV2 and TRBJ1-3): EPEVTQTPSHQVTQMGQEVILRCVPISNHLYFYWYRQILGQKVEFLVSFYNNEISEKSEIFDDQFSVERPDGSNFTLKIRSTKLEDSAMYFCASSDQDSRNTIYFGEGSWLTVV.

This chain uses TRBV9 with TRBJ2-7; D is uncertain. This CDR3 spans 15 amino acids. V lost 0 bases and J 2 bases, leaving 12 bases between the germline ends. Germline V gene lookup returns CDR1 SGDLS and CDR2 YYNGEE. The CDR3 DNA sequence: TGTGCCAGCAGCGTAGGCGGCTCGTTTACCTACGAGCAGTACTTC. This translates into CASSVGGSFTYEQYF.

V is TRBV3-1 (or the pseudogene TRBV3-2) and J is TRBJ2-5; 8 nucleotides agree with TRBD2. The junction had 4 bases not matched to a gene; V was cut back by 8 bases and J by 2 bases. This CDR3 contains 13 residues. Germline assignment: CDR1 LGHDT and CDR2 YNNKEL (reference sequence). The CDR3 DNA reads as TGTGCCAGCGGCGGGGGGATTCAAGAGACCCAGTACTTC. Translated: CASGGGIQETQYF.

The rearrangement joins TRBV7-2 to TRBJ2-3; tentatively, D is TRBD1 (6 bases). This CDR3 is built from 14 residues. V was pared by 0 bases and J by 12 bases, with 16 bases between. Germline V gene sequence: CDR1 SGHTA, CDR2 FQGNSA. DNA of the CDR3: TGTGCCAGCAGCTTAGCTTTAGGGGGTAGGGATCAGTATTTT. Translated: CASSLALGGRDQYF.

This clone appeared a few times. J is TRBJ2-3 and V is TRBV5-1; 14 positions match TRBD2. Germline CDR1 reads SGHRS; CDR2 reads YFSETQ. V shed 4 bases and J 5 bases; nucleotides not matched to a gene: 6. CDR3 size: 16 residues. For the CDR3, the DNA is TGCGCCAGCAGCCCGGGACTAGCGGGAGATATAGATACGCAGTATTTT. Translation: CASSPGLAGDIDTQYF.

The CDR3 loop is CASSHRDRVYGYTF. The CDR3 region has the DNA TGTGCCAGCAGCCACCGGGACAGAGTTTATGGCTACACCTTC. This sequence joins TRBV7-3 and TRBJ1-2; TRBD1 aligns across 7 bases. Germline CDR1 and CDR2: SGHTA and FQGTGA. Unmatched junction bases numbered 8, after V lost 5 bases and J lost 5 bases. This CDR3 contains 14 residues.